Listed here are 21 T cell receptor beta chains from one sample, sequenced in a study of T cell repertoires in cytomegalovirus infection. Using its own MiXCR run on the reads, TCRdb lists one record per CDR3 protein. This table holds about 360,000 distinct CDR3 sequences, roughly 34% found once. These TCRs are of unknown antigen specificity. The sequenced sample was cultured PBMCs, obtained from culture after CMV antigen stimulation. These receptors all stem from a human donor in good health (CMV status not recorded). Some clones in this sample may be carry-over from other donors' samples.

Remarks on this clonotype: The conserved phenylalanine or tryptophan normally closing the CDR3 is absent here, so this likely arose from a read error. The chain combines TRBV7-2 with TRBJ2-3; D ambiguous. From germline, CDR1 is SGHTA and CDR2 FQGNSA. Between the trimmed V and J ends, which lost 5 bases and 5 bases, there was a span of 11 bases. The CDR3 has 13 amino acids. The chain's CDR3 is CASSVYRGDTQYL. Here the CDR3 DNA reads TGTGCCAGCAGCGTATACAGAGGAGATACGCAGTATTTA.

This clonotype has just a few counts. This chain links TRBV12-3 or TRBV12-4 with TRBJ2-3, with TRBD2 matching 9 bases. CDR3 length: 12 residues. V lost 9 bases, J lost 7 bases, and 5 bases stayed unmatched. The CDR3: CASSGSLYTQYF. CDR3 DNA sequence: TGTGCCAGTAGCGGGAGTTTGTATACGCAGTATTTT.

A few counts support this clonotype. The V gene is TRBV19, the J gene TRBJ2-7; 10 positions agree with TRBD1. The V segment lost 0 bases and the J segment 2 bases; nucleotides outside the gene matches: 1. The germline CDR1 and CDR2 sequences are LNHDA and SQIVND (reference sequence). The CDR3 extends over 15 amino acids. The CDR3 nucleotides read TGTGCCAGTAGTATAGAAGGGACAGGGGCCTACGAGCAGTACTTC. This gives the protein CASSIEGTGAYEQYF.

The J gene is TRBJ2-3, the V gene TRBV10-3, with 11 bases lining up with TRBD1. The ends lost 10 bases at V and 3 bases at J; junction bases unmatched: 6. Germline CDR1 reads ENHRY; CDR2 reads SYGVKD. The CDR3 contains 14 residues. The CDR3 reads CATQGQGVTDTQYF. Written as DNA, the CDR3 is TGTGCCACCCAGGGACAGGGGGTAACAGATACGCAGTATTTT.

V gene TRBV10-1 combines with J gene TRBJ2-1; 7 bases are shared with TRBD2. Trimming cost V 1 base and J 8 bases; bases outside gene matches: 8. Germline CDR1 and CDR2: WNHNN and SYGVQD (reference sequence). This CDR3 has 15 amino acids. In nucleotides, the CDR3 is TGCGCCAGCAGTGAGTGGGGGGAGGGCCTGGATGAGCAGTTCTTC. It is translated as CASSEWGEGLDEQFF.

There are a few counts of this clonotype. This chain uses TRBV7-2 with TRBJ1-2; D call uncertain. Germline CDR1 reads SGHTA; CDR2 reads FQGNSA. V lost 3 bases and J lost 4, with 12 bases in between. The CDR3 is 14 amino acids. CDR3 nucleotides: TGTGCCAGCAGCTTTATTCTTACGAGCTATGGCTACACCTTC. It specifies CASSFILTSYGYTF.

This rearrangement joins TRBV12-3 or TRBV12-4 to TRBJ2-1; no clear D. This CDR3 has 14 residues. With 2 bases removed from V and 9 bases from J, the gap between germline ends came to 14 bases. The CDR3 sequence: CASSLSFRLSEQFF. DNA for the CDR3: TGTGCCAGCAGTTTAAGTTTTCGCCTAAGTGAGCAGTTCTTC.

In its sample, this clonotype was seen a few times. This chain links TRBV12-3 or TRBV12-4 with TRBJ1-2; TRBD1 is a possible D gene (6 bases). This CDR3 spans 15 amino acids. Between the trimmed V and J ends, which lost 6 bases and 0 bases, there was a span of 14 bases. CDR3 sequence: CASRPPGTPNYGYTF. CDR3 in DNA: TGTGCCAGCAGACCTCCCGGGACACCTAACTATGGCTACACCTTC.

This clonotype was observed at least ten times. The genes are TRBV7-2 and TRBJ2-3; D possibly corresponds to TRBD2 (5 bases). Germline V gene data show CDR1 as SGHTA and CDR2 as FQGNSA. The V gene lost 1 base and the J gene lost 3 bases, with 23 bases spanning the gap. The CDR3 is 19 residues long. The CDR3 spells CASSLGFGWPVGETDTQYF. The CDR3 DNA reads as TGTGCCAGCAGCTTAGGCTTCGGGTGGCCGGTCGGGGAGACAGATACGCAGTATTTT.

The rearrangement joins TRBV4-1 to TRBJ1-2; possibly TRBD1 for D (6 bases). Germline V gives CDR1 MGHRA, CDR2 YSYEKL. This CDR3 has 16 amino acids. V lost 0 bases and J 6 bases, leaving 17 bases between the germline ends. The CDR3 protein is CASSQDPVVRGDGYTF. The CDR3 nucleotides are TGCGCCAGCAGCCAAGATCCCGTTGTCAGGGGAGATGGCTACACCTTC.

This clonotype was picked up many times. The chain recombines TRBV7-2 with TRBJ2-6, with D hard to call. Between the trimmed V and J ends, which lost 1 base and 4 bases, there was a span of 8 bases. This CDR3 has 15 amino acids. CDR1 and CDR2 (germline): SGHTA, FQGNSA. The CDR3: CASSLGPPGANVLTF. CDR3 coding DNA: TGTGCCAGCAGCTTAGGGCCCCCCGGGGCCAACGTCCTGACTTTC.

This chain joins TRBV24-1 and TRBJ2-1; D is unresolved. Trimming removed 6 bases at V and 5 bases at J, with 4 bases between. The CDR3 is 11 residues long. The germline gives CDR1 KGHDR, CDR2 SFDVKD. CDR3 loop: CATSLHNEQFF. The CDR3 DNA sequence: TGTGCCACCAGTTTACACAATGAGCAGTTCTTC.

V gene TRBV15 combines with J gene TRBJ1-1; D is perhaps TRBD1 (6 bases). The V and J ends lost 10 bases and 3 bases respectively, with 21 bases between them. The CDR3 is made up of 15 amino acids. Germline V CDR1 and CDR2: LNHNV, YYDKDF (reference sequence). The CDR3 sequence: CASDLGGTGYTEAFF. The CDR3 DNA reads as TGTGCCAGCGACCTAGGGGGGACGGGGTACACTGAAGCTTTCTTT.

This clonotype came up once. This rearrangement joins TRBV25-1 to TRBJ2-7, with 10 bases identical to TRBD1. Per germline, CDR1 MGHDK and CDR2 SYGVNS. The CDR3 loop spans 15 amino acids. V gave up 5 bases and J gave up 6 bases; unmatched junction bases: 10. This chain's CDR3 is CASSSRDRGFREQYF. Written as DNA, the CDR3 is TGTGCCAGCAGTAGCCGGGACAGGGGATTCCGCGAGCAGTACTTC.

In the case of this clonotype: The junction differs from germline at one of its ends, possibly a read error. The chain carries TRBV15 and TRBJ2-4, with a tentative D call TRBD2 (5 bases). The CDR3 sequence is 11 residues long. Per the germline V gene, CDR1 is LNHNV and CDR2 is YYDKDF (reference sequence). The CDR3 sequence: CATSRDHVTSF. CDR3 DNA: TGTGCCACCAGCAGAGACCATGTAACTAGCTTC.

This clonotype showed up just a few times. In DNA form, the CDR3 reads TGTGCCAGCATTGGTACAGGGTATCTCACTGGGGCCAACGTCCTGACTTTC. It is translated as CASIGTGYLTGANVLTF. The rearrangement links TRBV6-1 to TRBJ2-6, with D possibly TRBD1 on 6 matching bases. Germline CDR1 reads MNHNS; CDR2 reads SASEGT. The germline V and J ends were trimmed by 7 bases and 2 bases, with 18 bases remaining between them. CDR3 length: 17 amino acids.

The V and J genes are TRBV4-1 and TRBJ2-7; D might be TRBD2 (5 bases). The germline gives CDR1 MGHRA, CDR2 YSYEKL. The CDR3 covers 14 residues. The V end lost 8 bases, the J end lost 2 bases, and 16 bases lay between the germline ends. The CDR3 reads CASALTTKAYEQYV. CDR3 sequence (DNA): TGCGCCAGCGCCCTTACGACTAAGGCCTACGAGCAGTACGTC.

This clonotype was seen only a few times. The chain couples TRBV6-5 to TRBJ2-1; 14 nucleotides line up with TRBD2. Germline V CDR1 and CDR2: MNHEY, SVGAGI. The CDR3 runs to 18 residues. The ends lost 4 bases at V and 5 bases at J; junction bases unmatched: 10. This chain's CDR3 is CASSSRLAGGLGHNEQFF. The CDR3 DNA is TGTGCCAGCAGTTCTCGACTAGCGGGAGGGTTGGGGCACAATGAGCAGTTCTTC.

The V call is TRBV6-2 or TRBV6-3, the J call TRBJ1-1; D is perhaps TRBD1 (5 bases). This CDR3 has 14 amino acids. Germline V gene sequence: CDR1 MNHEY, CDR2 SVGEGT. The ends were cut back, 7 bases at V and 0 bases at J, with 12 bases in the middle. The CDR3 loop is CASTRRQMNTEAFF. The CDR3 DNA sequence: TGTGCCAGCACCAGAAGACAGATGAACACTGAAGCTTTCTTT.

This clonotype has only a few counts. The chain links TRBV12-3 or TRBV12-4 to TRBJ1-1; no clear D gene. With 3 bases removed from V and 1 base from J, the gap between germline ends came to 6 bases. The CDR3 runs 13 residues. The CDR3 sequence: CASSFNQNTEAFF. CDR3 in DNA: TGTGCCAGCAGTTTCAACCAGAACACTGAAGCTTTCTTT.

This clonotype was seen more than once but under ten times. The rearrangement links TRBV11-2 to TRBJ2-1, with 8 positions matching TRBD2. Germline CDR1 and CDR2: SGHAT and FQNNGV. V trimming: 4 bases; J trimming: 4 bases; junction bases outside the gene matches: 24. The CDR3 has 21 amino acids. The CDR3 loop is CASSSSSGGGTDSGNYNEQFF. CDR3 sequence (DNA): TGTGCCAGCAGCTCCTCCTCGGGGGGGGGCACGGACAGCGGAAATTACAATGAGCAGTTCTTC.